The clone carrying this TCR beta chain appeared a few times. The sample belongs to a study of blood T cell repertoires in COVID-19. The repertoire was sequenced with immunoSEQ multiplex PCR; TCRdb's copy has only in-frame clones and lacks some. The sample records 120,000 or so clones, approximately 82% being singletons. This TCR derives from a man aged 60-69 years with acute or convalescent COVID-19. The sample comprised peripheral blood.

The CDR3 region is CASSSPGGGSYEQYF. In DNA form, the CDR3 reads TGTGCCAGCAGTTCCCCGGGCGGAGGTTCCTACGAGCAGTACTTC. The V gene is TRBV27, the J gene TRBJ2-7; possibly TRBD2 for D (5 bases). Germline CDR1 MNHEY, CDR2 SMNVEV (reference sequence). With 4 bases removed from V and 1 base from J, the gap between germline ends came to 14 bases. The length of the CDR3 is 15 residues.